The 16 T cell receptor beta chains reported below all come from one sample, sequenced in a study of post-analysis software for immune sequencing data. Broader study findings: Higher frequency in patients than in controls was seen for about 5 TRBV segments, with TRBV5-6, TRBV5-1 and TRBV20-1 among them.

No antigen has been identified for these receptors. Prepared libraries of TCR beta cDNA carried unique molecular identifiers. TCRdb reanalysed the PCR reads using MiXCR and keeps one entry per CDR3 protein. The sample shows approximately 460,000 distinct CDR3 sequences, roughly 46% of them seen only once. Sequencing used blood. These receptors originate from a girl aged 10-17 years with multiple sclerosis.

This clonotype was detected only a few times. This chain connects TRBV5-1 to TRBJ1-2; D possibly corresponds to TRBD1 (5 bases). Trimming took 4 bases from V and 4 from J, leaving 8 bases between them. CDR3 length: 12 residues. Per the germline V gene, CDR1 is SGHRS and CDR2 is YFSETQ. CDR3 in amino acids: CASSVDSYGYTF. The CDR3 coding sequence is TGCGCCAGCAGCGTCGACAGCTATGGCTACACCTTC.

This clonotype occurred many times. The chain has TRBV10-3 and TRBJ2-1, with a tentative D call TRBD1 (5 bases). Germline CDR1 ENHRY, CDR2 SYGVKD. V shed 10 bases and J shed 6 bases, with 16 bases lying between them. The CDR3 is 13 residues long. The CDR3 region is CATQPGASNEQFF. The CDR3 DNA reads as TGTGCCACCCAACCTGGGGCTAGCAATGAGCAGTTCTTC.

This clonotype was recorded a few times. This CDR3 is CSATGTSGRSYEQYF. The CDR3 region has the DNA TGCAGTGCTACGGGGACTAGCGGACGATCTTACGAGCAGTACTTC. The V call is TRBV20-1, the J call TRBJ2-7, with 11 bases aligning to TRBD2. The CDR3 spans 15 residues. With 4 bases clipped from V and 4 bases from J, the junction kept 9 bases outside the gene matches. Germline V CDR1 and CDR2: DFQATT, SNEGSKA (reference sequence).

The chain is built from TRBV7-2 and TRBJ2-3; no reliable D call. Germline values: CDR1 SGHTA, CDR2 FQGNSA. V was shortened by 8 bases and J by 0 bases, with 9 bases between the two germline ends. The CDR3 spans 13 residues. CDR3 in DNA: TGTGCCAGCGGATACATTAGCACAGATACGCAGTATTTT. Translated, it gives CASGYISTDTQYF. The whole variable domain, filled in from reference TRBV7-2 and TRBJ2-3, reads GAGVSQSPSNKVTEKGKDVELRCDPISGHTALYWYRQSLGQGLEFLIYFQGNSAPDKSGLPSDRFSAERTGGSVSTLTIQRTQQEDSAVYLCASGYISTDTQYFGPGTRLTVL.

Only a few counts were recorded for this clonotype. The V call is TRBV9, the J call TRBJ1-4; unclear D gene. In germline, CDR1 is SGDLS, CDR2 YYNGEE. This CDR3 comprises 13 residues. Trimming left V 3 bases short and J 8 bases short, with 11 bases between. As DNA, the CDR3 is TGTGCCAGCAGCGATAGGGAGGGAGAAAAACTGTTTTTT. Amino acids: CASSDREGEKLFF. Using reference TRBV9 and TRBJ1-4 for the parts outside the CDR3, the full variable domain is DSGVTQTPKHLITATGQRVTLRCSPRSGDLSVYWYQQSLDQGLQFLIQYYNGEERAKGNILERFSAQQFPDLHSELNLSSLELGDSALYFCASSDREGEKLFFGSGTQLSVL.

This chain links TRBV3-1 with TRBJ2-3; a weak D match, TRBD2 (6 bases). From germline, CDR1 is LGHDT and CDR2 YNNKEL (reference sequence). The CDR3 consists of 16 residues. The germline V and J ends were trimmed by 1 base and 4 bases, with 15 bases remaining between them. The CDR3 DNA reads TGTGCCAGCAGCCAAGTAACGGGAGAGTTGTCAGATACGCAGTATTTT. It yields the protein CASSQVTGELSDTQYF.

This clonotype was detected a few times. The V and J genes are TRBV4-2 and TRBJ2-1, with D unclear. Germline-derived CDR1 and CDR2 are LGHNA and YNFKEQ. V was shortened by 4 bases and J by 0 bases, with 13 bases between the two germline ends. This CDR3 has 16 amino acids. The CDR3 spells CASSPEPPTSYNEQFF. The DNA for the CDR3 is TGTGCCAGCAGCCCTGAGCCCCCCACCTCCTACAATGAGCAGTTCTTC.

This clonotype has just one count. The rearrangement uses TRBV2 and TRBJ2-7, with D possibly matching TRBD2 (6 bases). Per germline, CDR1 SNHLY and CDR2 FYNNEI. This CDR3 has 13 amino acids. V gave up 7 bases and J gave up 3 bases, with 13 bases separating them. CDR3 bases: TGTGCCAGCATTCCAAGCGGGCGCTACGAGCAGTACTTC. This gives the protein CASIPSGRYEQYF.

J is TRBJ1-5 and V is TRBV4-3; TRBD1 agrees at 11 bases. The CDR3 is made up of 16 amino acids. With 0 bases clipped from V and 5 bases from J, the junction kept 3 bases outside the gene matches. Germline assignment: CDR1 LGHNA and CDR2 YSLEER. This chain's CDR3 is CASSQDGTGGDQPQHF. CDR3 sequence (DNA): TGCGCCAGCAGCCAAGATGGGACAGGGGGGGATCAGCCCCAGCATTTT.

With regard to this clonotype: A read error may produce the germline difference seen at one junction end. V usage is TRBV13 and J usage is TRBJ2-7; 10 bases match TRBD1. The CDR3 has 13 amino acids. Germline CDR1 is PRHDT and CDR2 is FYEKMQ (reference sequence). In DNA form, the CDR3 reads TGTGCCAGCAGCTCGGGACAGGGGCTAGAGCGGTACTTC. It yields the protein CASSSGQGLERYF.

The chain links TRBV24-1 to TRBJ2-1, with TRBD2 matching 10 bases. Per germline, CDR1 KGHDR and CDR2 SFDVKD. This CDR3 is built from 16 residues. The V segment lost 2 bases and the J segment 4 bases; nucleotides outside the gene matches: 4. This CDR3 is CATSDSGTSAYNEQFF. As DNA, the CDR3 is TGTGCCACCAGTGATTCCGGGACTAGCGCATACAATGAGCAGTTCTTC.

There are a few counts of this clonotype. In DNA, the CDR3 is TGTGCCAGCAGTTCCGGGACAGGGCTCAATGAGCAGTTCTTC. This gives the protein CASSSGTGLNEQFF. The chain joins TRBV7-9 to TRBJ2-1, with 9 bases identical to TRBD1. The CDR3 is made up of 14 amino acids. CDR1 and CDR2 from the germline V gene are SEHNR and FQNEAQ (reference sequence). With 6 bases clipped from V and 6 bases from J, the junction kept 6 bases outside the gene matches. Full variable domain (outside the CDR3, taken from reference TRBV7-9 and TRBJ2-1): DTGVSQNPRHKITKRGQNVTFRCDPISEHNRLYWYRQTLGQGPEFLTYFQNEAQLEKSRLLSDRFSAERPKGSFSTLEIQRTEQGDSAMYLCASSSGTGLNEQFFGPGTRLTVL.

This rearrangement joins TRBV24-1 to TRBJ2-3, with TRBD2 matching over 7 bases. The CDR3 totals 16 residues. Germline assignment: CDR1 KGHDR and CDR2 SFDVKD. V lost 3 bases to trimming and J lost 2 bases; unmatched junction nucleotides: 7. The CDR3, as DNA: TGTGCCACCAGTGATGGGGGAGGGGCCCTCACAGATACGCAGTATTTT. This translates into CATSDGGGALTDTQYF.

The V gene is TRBV12-3 or TRBV12-4, the J gene TRBJ1-2, with 7 bases fitting TRBD1. The CDR3 contains 12 residues. Trimming took 6 bases from V and 8 from J; bases not matched to a gene: 6. The CDR3 DNA reads as TGTGCCAGCAGCCCCCCACAGGGGGGCTACACCTTC. Its translation is CASSPPQGGYTF.

This rearrangement joins TRBV29-1 to TRBJ1-2, with D maybe TRBD1 (6 bases). The CDR3 is 12 residues long. Germline V gives CDR1 SQVTM, CDR2 ANQGSEA. Trimming removed 2 bases from V and 5 bases from J, with 9 bases in between. CDR3 residues: CSVETGMYGYTF. DNA of the CDR3: TGCAGCGTTGAAACAGGGATGTATGGCTACACCTTC.

This clonotype showed up many times. The V gene is TRBV5-1, the J gene TRBJ2-7; the D gene is possibly TRBD2 (6 bases). The V end was cut by 5 bases, the J end by 3 bases, with 18 bases between. Germline V gene lookup returns CDR1 SGHRS and CDR2 YFSETQ. The CDR3 loop spans 15 amino acids. The CDR3 DNA reads as TGCGCCAGCAGTTGGGGTGGGACTTCGCACTACGAGCAGTACTTC. This translates into CASSWGGTSHYEQYF.